Described below is a single TCR beta chain sequence and its context. Its antigen is not identified. Produced via immunoSEQ multiplex PCR; TCRdb's table is partial and in-frame only. The sample has over 150,000 clones, roughly 88% seen once; the top ten hold roughly an eighth. The CDR3 runs 15 residues. Per the germline V gene, CDR1 is SGHDT and CDR2 is YYEEEE. After removal of 5 bases from V and 3 bases from J, the junction contained 7 bases not matched to a gene. This sample is part of a study of cytomegalovirus exposure and HLA in healthy donors. Study overall: According to later analysis, the same platform produced the 120 or so validation and under 750 first-cohort repertoires.

Regarding the study as a whole: High specificity and sensitivity for cytomegalovirus status were reported for the classifier.

Separation from the roughly 670-subject first cohort characterized the approximately 120-subject validation cohort, to which the donors belonged. This TCR was sampled from a woman aged 25 to 39 in good health and CMV-seropositive. Sequenced input: PBMCs. The chain is built from TRBV5-6 and TRBJ2-1; 8 bases are shared with TRBD2. CDR3 residues: CASRSAGVVYNEQFF. CDR3 coding DNA: TGTGCCAGCAGGTCAGCGGGAGTAGTCTACAATGAGCAGTTCTTC.